The 13 T cell receptor beta chains reported below all come from one sample, sequenced in a study of a mutant IDH1 vaccine in newly diagnosed glioma (TCRdb year 2021). What the time point label conveys for this sample: week 11, during vaccination. Every vaccine dose consisted of 300 ug of a 20-mer mutant IDH1 peptide in Montanide, administered subcutaneously together with topical imiquimod. No antigen has been identified for these receptors. The library was prepared using the immunoSEQ multiplex PCR assay. Drawn from immuneACCESS, this table holds only the in-frame rearrangements with V and J called that TCRdb kept. Clones are partly lost; checked studies trace under half to an unresolved V gene and leave the rest unexplained. The table for this sample lists roughly 30,000 clones; roughly three quarters of them were counted only once. Approximately 25% of the sample is in the top ten clones. The input for sequencing was PBMCs, taken from a glioma patient whose treatment included an IDH1 peptide vaccine. Receptors originate from a man younger than 40 with glioma.

The chain recombines TRBV6-5 with TRBJ1-3, with unresolved D. Germline values: CDR1 MNHEY, CDR2 SVGAGI. V dropped 7 bases and J dropped 8 bases, with 12 bases sitting between them. CDR3 length: 12 amino acids. For the CDR3, the DNA is TGTGCCAGCACCTCCGTCCAAGACACCATATATTTT. This encodes CASTSVQDTIYF.

This clone was detected once. The chain couples TRBV5-1 to TRBJ2-5; tentatively, D is TRBD2 (5 bases). Germline loops: CDR1 SGHRS, CDR2 YFSETQ. Trimming removed 1 base from V and 6 bases from J, with 16 bases in between. This CDR3 has 15 amino acids. CDR3 sequence (DNA): TGCGCCAGCAGCTTGAATGAGGGTACAACTAAGACCCAGTACTTC. It yields the protein CASSLNEGTTKTQYF.

The chain couples TRBV9 to TRBJ1-4, with a tentative D call TRBD1 (6 bases). This CDR3 spans 15 amino acids. The V end lost 4 bases, the J end lost 7 bases, and 17 bases lay between the germline ends. Germline CDR1 is SGDLS and CDR2 is YYNGEE. Here the CDR3 DNA reads TGTGCCAGCAGCTCCCAGGGGATAGGCGGTGAAAAACTGTTTTTT. Encoded protein: CASSSQGIGGEKLFF.

This chain connects TRBV4-1 to TRBJ1-4; D is unresolved. Trimming cost V 4 bases and J 8 bases, with 14 bases left between them. The CDR3 extends over 14 amino acids. CDR1 and CDR2 (germline): MGHRA, YSYEKL. CDR3 amino acids: CASSPEHGTEKLFF. CDR3 in DNA: TGCGCCAGCAGCCCGGAGCATGGAACGGAAAAACTGTTTTTT.

The chain is built from TRBV28 and TRBJ2-3; no clear D gene. In germline, CDR1 is MDHEN, CDR2 SYDVKM. Between the trimmed V and J ends, which lost 6 bases and 4 bases, there was a span of 17 bases. This CDR3 contains 15 residues. The CDR3, as DNA: TGTGCCAGCAGCGCAAGGTCTGCACGGGCAGATACGCAGTATTTT. This translates into CASSARSARADTQYF.

The genes are TRBV5-1 and TRBJ2-3; D might be TRBD2 (6 bases). Germline V gives CDR1 SGHRS, CDR2 YFSETQ. V was pared by 2 bases and J by 2 bases, with 12 bases between. This CDR3 is built from 15 residues. The CDR3 DNA reads as TGCGCCAGCAGCTTCTCCGGGACTGCCACAGATACGCAGTATTTT. Translating it yields CASSFSGTATDTQYF.

The chain combines TRBV2 with TRBJ2-7; TRBD1 aligns across 10 bases. The germline V gene has CDR1 SNHLY and CDR2 FYNNEI. This CDR3 is 16 amino acids long. After removal of 7 bases from V and 4 bases from J, the junction contained 13 bases not matched to a gene. The CDR3 loop is CASTLDRDRGRYEQYF. Here the CDR3 DNA reads TGTGCCAGCACCCTCGACCGGGACAGGGGAAGATACGAGCAGTACTTC.

This sequence joins TRBV7-2 and TRBJ1-2; D is possibly TRBD1 (6 bases). Trimming removed 5 bases at V and 8 bases at J, with 18 bases between. There are 14 residues in the CDR3. CDR1 and CDR2 (germline): SGHTA, FQGNSA. CDR3 amino acids: CASSTRQAPRGYTF. The CDR3 bases are TGTGCCAGCAGCACCCGACAGGCCCCAAGGGGCTACACCTTC.

The chain joins TRBV5-6 to TRBJ2-3; D might be TRBD1 (6 bases). The CDR3 contains 16 residues. Germline CDR1 is SGHDT and CDR2 is YYEEEE. V lost 3 bases and J lost 2, with 16 bases in between. The CDR3 reads CASSSLDRSYTDTQYF. The DNA for the CDR3 is TGTGCCAGCAGCTCGTTAGACAGGAGCTACACAGATACGCAGTATTTT.

V gene TRBV11-3 combines with J gene TRBJ2-6; D may correspond to TRBD1 or TRBD2 (5 bases each). The CDR3 is 15 amino acids. V was pared by 5 bases and J by 1 base, with 9 bases between. CDR1 is SGHNT and CDR2 is YENEEA in the germline V gene. The CDR3 DNA follows: TGTGCCAGCAGCGGGTGGGGGTCTGGGGCCAACGTCCTGACTTTC. Translation gives CASSGWGSGANVLTF. Variable domain in full (rest from reference TRBV11-3 and TRBJ2-6): EAGVVQSPRYKIIEKKQPVAFWCNPISGHNTLYWYLQNLGQGPELLIRYENEEAVDDSQLPKDRFSAERLKGVDSTLKIQPAELGDSAVYLCASSGWGSGANVLTFGAGSRLTVL.

This chain connects TRBV14 to TRBJ1-1, with 12 bases lining up with TRBD1. The V gene end was trimmed by 0 bases and the J gene end by 13 bases; junction bases not matched to a gene: 6. Germline CDR1 and CDR2: SGHDN and FVKESK. The CDR3 runs to 14 residues. As DNA, the CDR3 is TGTGCCAGCAGCCAAGATATTGGGACAGGGGGCTTTTTCTTT. Translated, it gives CASSQDIGTGGFFF.

V and J are TRBV14 and TRBJ2-5; D is ambiguous. CDR1 is SGHDN, CDR2 FVKESK, per germline. Trimming removed 1 base from V and 5 bases from J, with 11 bases in between. This CDR3 has 14 amino acids. The CDR3 DNA is TGTGCCAGCAGCCAAGCCTGGTCTGGGGAGACCCAGTACTTC. It encodes CASSQAWSGETQYF.

The CDR3 here is CASSESPPSGAGGGNEQFF. CDR3 bases: TGCGCCAGCAGTGAGTCACCACCGTCGGGAGCGGGAGGAGGCAATGAGCAGTTCTTC. The chain couples TRBV10-1 to TRBJ2-1, with 9 bases identical to TRBD2. In germline, CDR1 is WNHNN, CDR2 SYGVQD (reference sequence). V lost 0 bases to trimming and J lost 6 bases; unmatched junction nucleotides: 15. This CDR3 comprises 19 residues.